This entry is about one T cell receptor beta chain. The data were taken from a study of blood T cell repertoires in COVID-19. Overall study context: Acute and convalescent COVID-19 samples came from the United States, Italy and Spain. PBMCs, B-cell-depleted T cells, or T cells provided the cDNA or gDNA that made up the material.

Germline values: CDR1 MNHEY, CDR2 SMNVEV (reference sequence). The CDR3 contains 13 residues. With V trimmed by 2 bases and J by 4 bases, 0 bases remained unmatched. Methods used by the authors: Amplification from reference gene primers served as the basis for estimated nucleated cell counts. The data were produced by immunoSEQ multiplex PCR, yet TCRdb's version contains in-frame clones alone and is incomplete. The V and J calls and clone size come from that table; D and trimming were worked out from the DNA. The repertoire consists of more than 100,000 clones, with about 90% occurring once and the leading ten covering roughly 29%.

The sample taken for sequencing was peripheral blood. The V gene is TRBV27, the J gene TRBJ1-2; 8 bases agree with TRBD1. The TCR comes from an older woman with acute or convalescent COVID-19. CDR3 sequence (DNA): TGTGCCAGCAGTTTAGACAGGGGCTATGGCTACACCTTC. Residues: CASSLDRGYGYTF.